The 24 T cell receptor beta chains reported below all come from one sample, sequenced in a study of graft-versus-host responses after intestinal transplantation. Using immunoSEQ multiplex PCR, the repertoire was profiled, and TCRdb retains in-frame clones only, with some absent. The sample has roughly 99,000 clones; approximately 88% are singletons. These receptors' targets are unknown. Source: unstimulated CD4+ T cells sorted from spleen or lymph node cells, taken before transplant. The receptors were sampled from a human donor who was the organ donor for an intestinal transplant.

The CDR3 region is CASSSGQGAQETQYF. The CDR3, as DNA: TGTGCCAGCAGCAGCGGACAGGGGGCTCAAGAGACCCAGTACTTC. The V call is TRBV11-1, the J call TRBJ2-5; 11 bases line up with TRBD1. Trimming removed 5 bases from V and 2 bases from J; junction bases left unmatched: 4. Germline assignment: CDR1 SGHAT and CDR2 FQDESV (reference sequence). This CDR3 is built from 15 residues.

The chain carries TRBV27 and TRBJ2-1; TRBD2 agrees at 14 bases. V lost 4 bases to trimming and J lost 4 bases; unmatched junction nucleotides: 9. Germline V lookup: CDR1 MNHEY, CDR2 SMNVEV (reference sequence). The CDR3 spans 18 residues. The CDR3 region is CASSSRLAGGPGYNEQFF. The DNA of the CDR3 is TGTGCCAGCAGTTCCCGACTAGCGGGGGGGCCTGGGTACAATGAGCAGTTCTTC.

The CDR3 coding sequence is TGTGCCAGTAGTATAGGTCGGACCACTGAAGCTTTCTTT. Its translation is CASSIGRTTEAFF. This chain joins TRBV19 and TRBJ1-1, with D hard to call. This CDR3 is built from 13 residues. The V gene lost 1 base and the J gene lost 4 bases, with 7 bases spanning the gap. Germline-derived CDR1 and CDR2 are LNHDA and SQIVND (reference sequence). The full variable domain, in which reference TRBV19 and TRBJ1-1 provide the parts outside the CDR3, is DGGITQSPKYLFRKEGQNVTLSCEQNLNHDAMYWYRQDPGQGLRLIYYSQIVNDFQKGDIAEGYSVSREKKESFPLTVTSAQKNPTAFYLCASSIGRTTEAFFGQGTRLTVV.

As for this clone: Other nucleotide sequences from this sample produce the same CDR3. The chain employs TRBV11-2 and TRBJ2-5, with D tentatively TRBD2 (5 bases). The V end was cut by 2 bases, the J end by 2 bases, with 12 bases between. Germline CDR1 and CDR2: SGHAT and FQNNGV. The CDR3 is 15 residues long. The CDR3 region is CASSLNRAGQETQYF. The CDR3 DNA reads TGTGCCAGCAGCTTAAATAGGGCGGGTCAAGAGACCCAGTACTTC.

The chain couples TRBV5-1 to TRBJ1-1; D may be TRBD1 (6 bases). The germline CDR1 and CDR2 sequences are SGHRS and YFSETQ. V was trimmed by 1 base and J by 1 base, leaving 20 bases between them. The length of the CDR3 is 18 residues. CDR3: CASSLRAGTTFSNTEAFF. In DNA, the CDR3 is TGCGCCAGCAGCTTGCGGGCCGGGACAACCTTTTCGAACACTGAAGCTTTCTTT.

The V call is TRBV6-1, the J call TRBJ2-2; the D is unclear. CDR3 length: 11 amino acids. Germline assignment: CDR1 MNHNS and CDR2 SASEGT. V lost 5 bases and J lost 7, with 5 bases in between. The CDR3 nucleotides are TGTGCCAGCAGTCTTTACGGGGAGCTGTTTTTT. It yields the protein CASSLYGELFF.

This clone was seen only a few times. V is TRBV10-1 and J is TRBJ2-3; 10 bases fit TRBD2. V trimming: 2 bases; J trimming: 2 bases; junction bases outside the gene matches: 10. Germline V gene sequence: CDR1 WNHNN, CDR2 SYGVQD (reference sequence). The CDR3 has 18 residues. This CDR3 is CASSEASGSSFSTDTQYF. The CDR3 DNA is TGCGCCAGCAGTGAGGCTAGCGGGAGTAGTTTTTCCACAGATACGCAGTATTTT.

The J gene is TRBJ2-5, the V gene TRBV5-1, with D perhaps matching TRBD2 (6 bases). Trimming shortened V by 4 bases and J by 3 bases, and 13 bases separated the two germline ends. This CDR3 region has 14 residues. Germline CDR1 is SGHRS and CDR2 is YFSETQ. CDR3 nucleotides: TGCGCCAGCAGCCTATATAGCGGAAAAGAGACCCAGTACTTC. Amino acid sequence: CASSLYSGKETQYF.

The chain recombines TRBV4-1 with TRBJ2-5; 8 bases line up with TRBD2. The CDR3 sequence is 16 residues long. V dropped 0 bases and J dropped 3; count of bases not matched to a gene: 6. Germline V gene sequence: CDR1 MGHRA, CDR2 YSYEKL. The CDR3 coding sequence is TGCGCCAGCAGCCAAGATTCCGGGGGGGGGAAAGAGACCCAGTACTTC. It translates to CASSQDSGGGKETQYF.

The chain combines TRBV6-1 with TRBJ2-7; TRBD1 agrees at 10 bases. J gave up 2 bases and V 7 bases, and 8 bases lay outside the gene matches. Germline V CDR1 and CDR2: MNHNS, SASEGT. The CDR3 sequence is 15 residues long. DNA of the CDR3: TGTGCCAGCAAAAGGACCGGGACAGGGGCCTACGAGCAGTACTTC. This translates into CASKRTGTGAYEQYF.

The rearrangement joins TRBV9 to TRBJ2-7, with a tentative D call TRBD1 (6 bases). Trimming shortened V by 4 bases and J by 2 bases, and 19 bases separated the two germline ends. CDR1 and CDR2 from the germline V gene are SGDLS and YYNGEE. This CDR3 contains 16 residues. CDR3 DNA sequence: TGTGCCAGCAGCCCTTCTACAGGGAACGTGCCCTACGAGCAGTACTTC. As protein: CASSPSTGNVPYEQYF.

The chain joins TRBV25-1 to TRBJ2-7, with D maybe TRBD2 (6 bases). The CDR3 totals 15 residues. Germline-derived CDR1 and CDR2 are MGHDK and SYGVNS. V was clipped by 3 bases and J by 2 bases, with 14 bases between them. The CDR3 region is CASSEAGRRTYEQYF. In nucleotides, the CDR3 is TGTGCCAGCAGTGAGGCGGGACGACGGACCTACGAGCAGTACTTC.

There are a few counts of this clone. The gene calls are TRBV7-9 and TRBJ1-4; D is uncertain. Trimming removed 5 bases at V and 7 bases at J, with 14 bases between. Germline V gene lookup returns CDR1 SEHNR and CDR2 FQNEAQ (reference sequence). The CDR3 runs 14 residues. The DNA of the CDR3 is TGTGCCAGCAGCCCGCTTCGCGCGGGTGAAAAACTGTTTTTT. It yields the protein CASSPLRAGEKLFF.

The gene calls are TRBV6-5 and TRBJ1-1; D not certain. Germline V gene sequence: CDR1 MNHEY, CDR2 SVGAGI. The CDR3 consists of 15 residues. V was cut by 0 bases and J by 1 base, with 9 bases left in between. CDR3 protein: CASSYSRQPNTEAFF. The CDR3 DNA is TGTGCCAGCAGTTACTCCCGACAACCGAACACTGAAGCTTTCTTT.

The chain has TRBV11-3 and TRBJ2-1; D not resolved. Trimming removed 3 bases from V and 4 bases from J, with 4 bases in between. From germline, CDR1 is SGHNT and CDR2 YENEEA. The CDR3 covers 12 residues. The CDR3 reads CASSFSYNEQFF. For the CDR3, the DNA is TGTGCCAGCAGCTTCAGTTACAATGAGCAGTTCTTC.

The V call is TRBV6-6, the J call TRBJ1-1; no firm D call. Germline assignment: CDR1 MNHNY and CDR2 SVGAGI (reference sequence). V lost 0 bases and J lost 0, with 2 bases in between. The CDR3 runs to 13 residues. DNA for the CDR3: TGTGCCAGCAGTTACTCAATGAACACTGAAGCTTTCTTT. Residues: CASSYSMNTEAFF.

The genes are TRBV7-9 and TRBJ1-5; perhaps TRBD1 as D (5 bases). Trimming cost V 1 base and J 2 bases, with 12 bases left between them. CDR1 is SEHNR, CDR2 FQNEAQ, per germline (reference sequence). The CDR3 consists of 16 residues. DNA for the CDR3: TGTGCCAGCAGCTTAGGGGTCGGGGGAGGCAATCAGCCCCAGCATTTT. Translating it yields CASSLGVGGGNQPQHF.

This chain uses TRBV6-1 with TRBJ1-1, with no clear D. The germline V gene has CDR1 MNHNS and CDR2 SASEGT. The CDR3 length is 14 residues. The V gene lost 10 bases and the J gene lost 6 bases, with 21 bases spanning the gap. The DNA of the CDR3 is TGTGCCACCCAACCGGGTCAAGCAACGGCTGAAGCTTTCTTT. This gives the protein CATQPGQATAEAFF.

The V and J genes are TRBV12-2 and TRBJ1-5. TRBV12-2 is a known pseudogene. The CDR3 consists of 17 residues. The CDR3 DNA sequence: TGTGCAAGTCGCTCCCGGGAGGGGTGGCAGGGGTACCAGCCCCAGCATTTT. Amino acid sequence: CASRSREGWQGYQPQHF.

CDR3 bases: TGTGCCAGCAGAACCGGGAGTTCCTACGAGCAGTACTTC. It codes for CASRTGSSYEQYF. This rearrangement joins TRBV2 to TRBJ2-7, with D perhaps matching TRBD2 (6 bases). The V and J ends lost 6 bases and 1 base respectively, with 10 bases between them. CDR3 length: 13 residues. Per the germline V gene, CDR1 is SNHLY and CDR2 is FYNNEI.

The chain recombines TRBV7-2 with TRBJ1-2; D gene uncertain. Germline V gives CDR1 SGHTA, CDR2 FQGNSA. The CDR3 sequence is 17 residues long. V lost 0 bases and J 1 base, leaving 15 bases between the germline ends. The CDR3 loop reads CASSLAGRWADNYGYTF. In nucleotides, the CDR3 is TGTGCCAGCAGCTTAGCCGGACGGTGGGCGGATAACTATGGCTACACCTTC. The full variable domain, with the rest looked up from reference TRBV7-2 and TRBJ1-2, is GAGVSQSPSNKVTEKGKDVELRCDPISGHTALYWYRQSLGQGLEFLIYFQGNSAPDKSGLPSDRFSAERTGGSVSTLTIQRTQQEDSAVYLCASSLAGRWADNYGYTFGSGTRLTVV.

This clone was recorded a few times. Other DNA sequences in the same sample also yield this CDR3. The chain carries TRBV19 and TRBJ2-1; D not resolved. CDR3 length equals 15 residues. Germline lookup yields CDR1 LNHDA and CDR2 SQIVND (reference sequence). V was trimmed by 5 bases and J by 0 bases, leaving 11 bases between them. The CDR3: CASSQVDSSYNEQFF. DNA of the CDR3: TGTGCCAGTAGTCAAGTAGATAGCTCCTACAATGAGCAGTTCTTC.

The rearrangement links TRBV29-1 to TRBJ2-4; a weak D match, TRBD1 (6 bases). Germline V gene lookup returns CDR1 SQVTM and CDR2 ANQGSEA. V dropped 3 bases and J dropped 4 bases, with 13 bases sitting between them. This CDR3 comprises 14 residues. For the CDR3, the DNA is TGCAGCGTTGACGTAACCGGGACAAAAAACATTCAGTACTTC. Protein: CSVDVTGTKNIQYF. Drawing the rest from reference TRBV29-1 and TRBJ2-4, the complete variable domain is SAVISQKPSRDICQRGTSLTIQCQVDSQVTMMFWYRQQPGQSLTLIATANQGSEATYESGFVIDKFPISRPNLTFSTLTVSNMSPEDSSIYLCSVDVTGTKNIQYFGAGTRLSVL.

The chain uses TRBV29-1 and TRBJ1-2; D is perhaps TRBD1 (6 bases). The germline V gene has CDR1 SQVTM and CDR2 ANQGSEA. Trimming left V 6 bases short and J 2 bases short, with 10 bases between. The length of the CDR3 is 12 residues. CDR3 in DNA: TGCAGCGTGATGACAGGCAACTATGGCTACACCTTC. Translation gives CSVMTGNYGYTF.